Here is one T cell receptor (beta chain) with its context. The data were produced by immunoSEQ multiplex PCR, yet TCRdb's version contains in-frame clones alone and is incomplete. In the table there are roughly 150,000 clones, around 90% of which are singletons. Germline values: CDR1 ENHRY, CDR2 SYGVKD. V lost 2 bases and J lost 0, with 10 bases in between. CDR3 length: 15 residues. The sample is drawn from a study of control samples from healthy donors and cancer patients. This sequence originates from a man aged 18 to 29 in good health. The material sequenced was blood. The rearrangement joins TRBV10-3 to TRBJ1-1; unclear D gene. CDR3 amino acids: CAISENQDLNTEAFF. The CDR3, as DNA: TGTGCCATCAGTGAGAATCAGGATTTGAACACTGAAGCTTTCTTT.